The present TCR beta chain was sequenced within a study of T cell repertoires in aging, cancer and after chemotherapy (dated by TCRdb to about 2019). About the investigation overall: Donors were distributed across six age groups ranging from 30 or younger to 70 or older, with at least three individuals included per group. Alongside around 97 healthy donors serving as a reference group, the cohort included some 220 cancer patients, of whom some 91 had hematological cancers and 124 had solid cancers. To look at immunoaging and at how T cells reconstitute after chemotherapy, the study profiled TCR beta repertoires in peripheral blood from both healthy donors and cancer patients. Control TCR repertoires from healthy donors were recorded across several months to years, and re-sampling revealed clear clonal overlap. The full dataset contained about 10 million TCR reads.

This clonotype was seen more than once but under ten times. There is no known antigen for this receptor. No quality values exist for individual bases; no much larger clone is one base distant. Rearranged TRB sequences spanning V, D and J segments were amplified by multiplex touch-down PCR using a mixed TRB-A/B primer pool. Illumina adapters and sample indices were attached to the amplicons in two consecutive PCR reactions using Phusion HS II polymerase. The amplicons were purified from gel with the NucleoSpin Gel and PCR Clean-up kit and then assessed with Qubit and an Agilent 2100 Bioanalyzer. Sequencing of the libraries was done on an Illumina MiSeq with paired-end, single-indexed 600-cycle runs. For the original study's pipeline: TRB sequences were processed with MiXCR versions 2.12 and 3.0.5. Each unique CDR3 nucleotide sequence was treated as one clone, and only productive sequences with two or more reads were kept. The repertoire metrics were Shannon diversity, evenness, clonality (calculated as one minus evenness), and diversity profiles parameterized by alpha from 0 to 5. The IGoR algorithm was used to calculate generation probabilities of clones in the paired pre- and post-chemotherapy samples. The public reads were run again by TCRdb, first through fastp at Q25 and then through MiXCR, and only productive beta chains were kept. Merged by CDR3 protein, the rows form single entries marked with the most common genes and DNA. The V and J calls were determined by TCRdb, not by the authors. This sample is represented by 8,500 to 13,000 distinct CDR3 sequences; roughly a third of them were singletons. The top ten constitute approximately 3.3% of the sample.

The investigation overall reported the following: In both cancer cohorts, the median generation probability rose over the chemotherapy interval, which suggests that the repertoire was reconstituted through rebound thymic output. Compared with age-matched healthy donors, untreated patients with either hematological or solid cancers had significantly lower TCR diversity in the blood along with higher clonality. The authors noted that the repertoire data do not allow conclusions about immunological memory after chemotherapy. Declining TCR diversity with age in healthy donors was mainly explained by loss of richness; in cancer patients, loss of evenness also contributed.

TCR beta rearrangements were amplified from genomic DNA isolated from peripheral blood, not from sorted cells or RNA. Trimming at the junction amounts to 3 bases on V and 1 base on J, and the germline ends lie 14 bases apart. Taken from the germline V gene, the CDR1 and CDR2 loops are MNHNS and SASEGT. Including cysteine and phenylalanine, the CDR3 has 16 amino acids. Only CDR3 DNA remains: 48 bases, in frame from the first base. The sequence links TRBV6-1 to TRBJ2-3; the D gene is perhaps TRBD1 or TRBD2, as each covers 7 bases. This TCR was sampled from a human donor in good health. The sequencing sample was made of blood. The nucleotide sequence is TGTGCCAGCAGTGATTGGGCAGGGGGGGGCACAGATACGCAGTATTTT. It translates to CASSDWAGGGTDTQYF.